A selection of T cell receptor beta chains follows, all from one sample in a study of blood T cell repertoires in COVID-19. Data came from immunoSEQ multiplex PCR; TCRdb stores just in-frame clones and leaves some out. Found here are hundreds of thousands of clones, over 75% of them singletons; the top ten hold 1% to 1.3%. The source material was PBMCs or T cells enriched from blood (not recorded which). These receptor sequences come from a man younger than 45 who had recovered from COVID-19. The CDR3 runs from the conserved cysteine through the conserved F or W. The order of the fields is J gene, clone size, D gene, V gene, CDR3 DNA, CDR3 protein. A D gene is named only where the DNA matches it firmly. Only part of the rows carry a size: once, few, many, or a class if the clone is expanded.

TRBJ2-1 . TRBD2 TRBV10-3 TGTGCCATCAGCGGTAGCGGGGTGGTCGATGAGCAGTTCTTC CAISGSGVVDEQFF
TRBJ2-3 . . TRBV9 TGTGCCAGCAGCCCCGCGTCTAGCAGGTCAACAGATACGCAGTATTTT CASSPASSRSTDTQYF
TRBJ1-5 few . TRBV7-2 TGTGCCAGCAGCACCTCAGGGATCCAGCCCCAGCATTTT CASSTSGIQPQHF
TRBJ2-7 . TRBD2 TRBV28 TGTGCCAGCAGTTTAGCCCAGGGACTAGCGGGAGGGGACGAGCAGTACTTC CASSLAQGLAGGDEQYF
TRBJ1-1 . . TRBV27 TGTGCCAGCGGGCTAGGGGCTGAAGCTTTCTTT CASGLGAEAFF
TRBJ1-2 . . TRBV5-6 TGTGCCAGCAGCTTATTCGGCTTTTTAAAAACAGAAGACTATGGCTACACCTTC CASSLFGFLKTEDYGYTF
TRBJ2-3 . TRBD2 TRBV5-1 TGCGCCAGCAGCCAGCGAACGGGAGGGGGCACAGATACGCAGTATTTT CASSQRTGGGTDTQYF
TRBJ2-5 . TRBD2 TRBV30 TGTGCCTGGACCCACGGACTAGCGGGAGGAGAGACCCAGTACTTC CAWTHGLAGGETQYF
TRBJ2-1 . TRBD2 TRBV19 TGTGCCAGTAGTGTCGACTGGGCGGGAGGGCCCGATGAGCAGTTCTTC CASSVDWAGGPDEQFF
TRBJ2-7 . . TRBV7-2 TGTGCCAGCAGCGACAGCTACGAGCAGTACTTC CASSDSYEQYF
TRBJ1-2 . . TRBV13 TGTGCCAGCAGCGAAGCCAGGGCCAACTATGGCTACACCTTC CASSEARANYGYTF
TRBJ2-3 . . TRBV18 TGTGCCAGCTCAGTGGGAGAGACAGATACGCAGTATTTT CASSVGETDTQYF
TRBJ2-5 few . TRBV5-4 TGTGCCAGCAGCCTTGGAGGGGTCCAAGAGACCCAGTACTTC CASSLGGVQETQYF
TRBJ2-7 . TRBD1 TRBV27 TGTGCCAGCAGTTTATACAGGGGGAACGAGCAGTACTTC CASSLYRGNEQYF
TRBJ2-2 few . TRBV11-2 TGTGCCAGCAGCTTCCGAGCGATCAACACCGGGGAGCTGTTTTTT CASSFRAINTGELFF
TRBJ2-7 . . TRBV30 TGTGCCGGGGAGATAGGAAGCGGAGCCTACGAGCAGTACTTC CAGEIGSGAYEQYF
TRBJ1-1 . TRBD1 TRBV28 TGTGCCAGCAGTTTATCCCAGGGGGGAAACACTGAAGCTTTCTTT CASSLSQGGNTEAFF
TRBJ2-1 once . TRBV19 TGTGCCAGTAGTCGCGGGCGGGACTTCTCCTACAATGAGCAGTTCTTC CASSRGRDFSYNEQFF
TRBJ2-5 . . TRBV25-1 TGTGCCAGCATCCAGTATGACCAGTACTTC CASIQYDQYF
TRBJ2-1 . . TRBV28 TGTGCCAGCAGCTCATACCAGGTGGTTGATGAGCAGTTCTTC CASSSYQVVDEQFF
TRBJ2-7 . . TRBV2 TGTGCCAGCAGGAGACTGGATAATTCCTACGAGCAGTACTTC CASRRLDNSYEQYF
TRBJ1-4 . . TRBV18 TGTGCCAGCTCACCTCCCCGGGGATTGGACGAAAAACTGTTTTTT CASSPPRGLDEKLFF
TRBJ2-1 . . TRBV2 TGTGCCAGCAGTGTCCCGAGGGATGAGCAGTTCTTC CASSVPRDEQFF
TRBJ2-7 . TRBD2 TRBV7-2 TGTGCCAGCAGCCCCTCAGCGGGAGAGTACGAGCAGTACTTC CASSPSAGEYEQYF
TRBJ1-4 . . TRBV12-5 TGTGCTAGTGGTGACGAGACAAAATCAGGGGAGGGTGAAAAACTGTTTTTT CASGDETKSGEGEKLFF
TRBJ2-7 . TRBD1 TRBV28 TGTGCCAGCAGCCCCCAGACAGGGGTACGAAACGAGCAGTACTTC CASSPQTGVRNEQYF
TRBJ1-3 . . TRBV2 TGTGCCAGCAGTGGGGCAGGGGTCGTCTCTGGAAACACCATATATTTT CASSGAGVVSGNTIYF
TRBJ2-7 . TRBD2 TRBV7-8 TGTGCCAGCAGCTTAGGGTCTAGCGGGAGTTACGAGCAGTACTTC CASSLGSSGSYEQYF
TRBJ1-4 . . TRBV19 TGTGCCAGTAGTTATACTAATGAAAAACTGTTTTTT CASSYTNEKLFF